One and the same sample provided the 27 T cell receptor beta chains below, sequenced in a study of cytomegalovirus exposure and HLA in healthy donors. Primers for the PCR totalled 60 Vbeta and 13 Jbeta. The assay was immunoSEQ multiplex PCR, and TCRdb's table has in-frame clones only and misses some. The table includes about 130,000 clones, 80% detected once. The sample comprised PBMCs. All receptors come from a woman aged 40-49 years in good health and CMV-seronegative.

V is TRBV2 and J is TRBJ2-7, with a possible D match to TRBD1 (5 bases). The germline V gene has CDR1 SNHLY and CDR2 FYNNEI. With 6 bases removed from V and 5 bases from J, the gap between germline ends came to 17 bases. The length of the CDR3 is 14 residues. This CDR3 reads CASRSDRTGNEQYF. In DNA, the CDR3 is TGTGCCAGCAGGAGCGACCGAACAGGTAACGAGCAGTACTTC.

V and J are TRBV2 and TRBJ1-5; 8 bases line up with TRBD1. This CDR3 contains 16 residues. V was pared by 2 bases and J by 7 bases, with 10 bases of the junction left unmatched. The germline V gene encodes CDR1 SNHLY and CDR2 FYNNEI. The CDR3 DNA reads as TGTGCCAGCAGTGAACTCGCAGGGGGCGCTTCACAGCCCCAGCATTTT. Residues: CASSELAGGASQPQHF.

The sample holds one count of this clone. The chain employs TRBV4-3 and TRBJ1-1, with D maybe TRBD1 (6 bases). Trimming took off 0 bases at V and 8 bases at J, with 10 bases between the two ends. The CDR3 runs to 13 residues. Germline CDR1 and CDR2: LGHNA and YSLEER. The CDR3 loop reads CASSQEYRVEAFF. For the CDR3, the DNA is TGCGCCAGCAGCCAAGAGTACAGGGTAGAAGCTTTCTTT.

The chain combines TRBV7-9 with TRBJ2-2; tentatively, D is TRBD1 (7 bases). Germline-derived CDR1 and CDR2 are SEHNR and FQNEAQ (reference sequence). This CDR3 is built from 16 residues. V was clipped by 1 base and J by 0 bases, with 9 bases between them. Written as DNA, the CDR3 is TGTGCCAGCAGCTTAGGCGGGACAGCGAACACCGGGGAGCTGTTTTTT. Protein: CASSLGGTANTGELFF. Supplemented by reference TRBV7-9 and TRBJ2-2, the full variable domain reads DTGVSQNPRHKITKRGQNVTFRCDPISEHNRLYWYRQTLGQGPEFLTYFQNEAQLEKSRLLSDRFSAERPKGSFSTLEIQRTEQGDSAMYLCASSLGGTANTGELFFGEGSRLTVL.

For the CDR3, the DNA is TGTGCCAGCTCATTGACACCGGGGTCGGGGGCAACTAATGAAAAACTGTTTTTT. Translation: CASSLTPGSGATNEKLFF. J is TRBJ1-4 and V is TRBV18; D perhaps matches TRBD1 (5 bases). There are 18 residues in the CDR3. Looked up from germline, CDR1 is KGHSH and CDR2 is LQKENI. V shed 5 bases and J shed 0 bases, with 19 bases lying between them.

The V gene is TRBV7-2, the J gene TRBJ2-1; D ambiguous. This CDR3 comprises 14 residues. Per germline, CDR1 SGHTA and CDR2 FQGNSA. Deletions cut 3 bases from V and 2 bases from J, with 8 bases between. The CDR3 protein is CASSFTAAYNEQFF. DNA of the CDR3: TGTGCCAGCAGCTTTACGGCGGCCTACAATGAGCAGTTCTTC.

The V call is TRBV19, the J call TRBJ2-7; TRBD1 might be the D (6 bases). The CDR3 is made up of 14 amino acids. Deletions cut 3 bases from V and 1 base from J, with 10 bases between. Germline CDR1 is LNHDA and CDR2 is SQIVND (reference sequence). Here the CDR3 DNA reads TGTGCCAGTAGTATTTGGGACAAGTCCTACGAGCAGTACTTC. Translated, it gives CASSIWDKSYEQYF.

Comments on this clone: Germline and junction disagree at one end, which may indicate a read error. DNA of the CDR3: TGTGCCAGCAGCTTGAGGACAGGGCTTGGCTACCCCTTC. It yields the protein CASSLRTGLGYPF. V gene TRBV5-6 combines with J gene TRBJ1-2; 8 positions agree with TRBD1. Germline V gives CDR1 SGHDT, CDR2 YYEEEE. CDR3 length: 13 residues. Supplemented by reference TRBV5-6 and TRBJ1-2, the full variable domain reads DAGVTQSPTHLIKTRGQQVTLRCSPKSGHDTVSWYQQALGQGPQFIFQYYEEEERQRGNFPDRFSGHQFPNYSSELNVNALLLGDSALYLCASSLRTGLGYPFGSGTRLTVV.

The V call is TRBV7-2, the J call TRBJ1-4; D is uncertain. The germline V and J ends were trimmed by 5 bases and 0 bases, with 4 bases remaining between them. Per the germline V gene, CDR1 is SGHTA and CDR2 is FQGNSA. This CDR3 is 13 amino acids long. The CDR3 DNA reads as TGTGCCAGCAGCAGAGCAACTAATGAAAAACTGTTTTTT. This sequence encodes CASSRATNEKLFF.

The rearrangement uses TRBV4-1 and TRBJ1-6; D call uncertain. Germline assignment: CDR1 MGHRA and CDR2 YSYEKL. Deletions cut 4 bases from V and 6 bases from J, with 13 bases between. The CDR3 spans 15 residues. The CDR3 region has the DNA TGCGCCAGCAGCCCGACTCGCCGCGCTAATTCACCCCTCCACTTT. This sequence encodes CASSPTRRANSPLHF.

The chain joins TRBV29-1 to TRBJ2-7; 7 bases align to TRBD2. The germline V gene has CDR1 SQVTM and CDR2 ANQGSEA. The CDR3 contains 15 residues. V trimming: 7 bases; J trimming: 4 bases; junction bases outside the gene matches: 16. This CDR3 reads CSGGGLNIFSYEQYF. The CDR3 coding sequence is TGCAGCGGGGGGGGACTAAATATCTTCTCTTACGAGCAGTACTTC.

This chain joins TRBV5-6 and TRBJ2-3; 12 nucleotides line up with TRBD2. CDR1 and CDR2 from the germline V gene are SGHDT and YYEEEE. This CDR3 has 16 amino acids. Unmatched junction bases numbered 8, after V lost 2 bases and J lost 7 bases. CDR3 sequence (DNA): TGTGCCAGCAGCTTAAGGCTGACTAGCGGGAGAAATACGCAGTATTTT. As protein: CASSLRLTSGRNTQYF.

CDR3 protein: CASSVGGDFEAFF. DNA of the CDR3: TGTGCCAGCAGCGTAGGGGGGGATTTTGAAGCTTTCTTT. The chain uses TRBV9 and TRBJ1-1; the D gene is possibly TRBD1 (5 bases). The CDR3 runs 13 residues. V dropped 0 bases and J dropped 7 bases, with 10 bases sitting between them. Germline CDR1 and CDR2: SGDLS and YYNGEE. The variable domain in full, with the rest retrieved from reference TRBV9 and TRBJ1-1, is DSGVTQTPKHLITATGQRVTLRCSPRSGDLSVYWYQQSLDQGLQFLIQYYNGEERAKGNILERFSAQQFPDLHSELNLSSLELGDSALYFCASSVGGDFEAFFGQGTRLTVV.

This chain links TRBV13 with TRBJ2-1, with 8 bases lining up with TRBD1. Germline assignment: CDR1 PRHDT and CDR2 FYEKMQ (reference sequence). This CDR3 contains 15 residues. Losses at the gene ends were 5 bases for V and 7 bases for J; bases not matched to a gene: 10. DNA for the CDR3: TGTGCCAGCAGCCGTAGACAGGGGAAGTTGAATGAGCAGTTCTTC. Its translation: CASSRRQGKLNEQFF. The full variable domain, rest sourced from reference TRBV13 and TRBJ2-1, is AAGVIQSPRHLIKEKRETATLKCYPIPRHDTVYWYQQGPGQDPQFLISFYEKMQSDKGSIPDRFSAQQFSDYHSELNMSSLELGDSALYFCASSRRQGKLNEQFFGPGTRLTVL.

J is TRBJ2-1 and V is TRBV7-2, with D possibly being TRBD1 (6 bases). Trimming left V 6 bases short and J 5 bases short, with 17 bases between. Germline lookup yields CDR1 SGHTA and CDR2 FQGNSA. The CDR3 extends over 15 amino acids. The CDR3 protein is CASSPVQGKHNEQFF. The CDR3 DNA is TGTGCCAGCAGTCCCGTACAGGGAAAGCACAATGAGCAGTTCTTC.

This clone was seen a single time. V gene TRBV6-1 combines with J gene TRBJ1-2; D is unclear. This CDR3 has 13 amino acids. Germline-derived CDR1 and CDR2 are MNHNS and SASEGT. Deletions cut 7 bases from V and 8 bases from J, with 17 bases between. The CDR3 DNA reads as TGTGCCAGCACCGCTACACTAACGGGGGGCTACACCTTC. It yields the protein CASTATLTGGYTF.

V is TRBV6-6 and J is TRBJ1-4; D might be TRBD1 (6 bases). Germline V gives CDR1 MNHNY, CDR2 SVGAGI (reference sequence). The CDR3 consists of 15 residues. V lost 3 bases, J lost 4 bases, and 12 bases lay in between. CDR3 sequence reads: CASSYGGRGNEKLFF. Here the CDR3 DNA reads TGTGCCAGCAGTTATGGGGGCAGGGGTAATGAAAAACTGTTTTTT.

This clone is a singleton in its sample. The chain recombines TRBV27 with TRBJ1-5; D possibly corresponds to TRBD1 (5 bases). Per germline, CDR1 MNHEY and CDR2 SMNVEV (reference sequence). Trimming took off 3 bases at V and 6 bases at J, with 12 bases between the two ends. The CDR3 loop spans 14 amino acids. CDR3 DNA: TGTGCCAGCAGTTTTTCGGGGAGGGGTCAGCCCCAGCATTTT. The encoded protein is CASSFSGRGQPQHF.

The chain links TRBV4-2 to TRBJ1-6; a weak D match, TRBD1 (5 bases). CDR3 length equals 16 residues. Germline V CDR1 and CDR2: LGHNA, YNFKEQ. Trimming took off 3 bases at V and 6 bases at J, with 15 bases between the two ends. The DNA of the CDR3 is TGTGCCAGCAGCCAGTATTTAGGGGCCGTTAATTCACCCCTCCACTTT. As protein: CASSQYLGAVNSPLHF.

V is TRBV19 and J is TRBJ2-3, with 8 nucleotides matching TRBD1. Germline lookup yields CDR1 LNHDA and CDR2 SQIVND (reference sequence). Germline trimming cut 3 bases from V and 2 bases from J; bases unmatched to any gene: 7. The CDR3 is made up of 16 amino acids. CDR3 sequence: CASSISWTGTTDTQYF. The DNA for the CDR3 is TGTGCCAGTAGTATCTCCTGGACAGGGACCACAGATACGCAGTATTTT. The full variable domain, with the rest looked up from reference TRBV19 and TRBJ2-3, is DGGITQSPKYLFRKEGQNVTLSCEQNLNHDAMYWYRQDPGQGLRLIYYSQIVNDFQKGDIAEGYSVSREKKESFPLTVTSAQKNPTAFYLCASSISWTGTTDTQYFGPGTRLTVL.

The V call is TRBV2, the J call TRBJ2-1; possible D gene TRBD2, 7 bases. The CDR3 extends over 16 amino acids. Trimming took off 1 base at V and 7 bases at J, with 17 bases between the two ends. The germline CDR1 and CDR2 sequences are SNHLY and FYNNEI. The CDR3 DNA follows: TGTGCCAGCAGTGAAGAGGCGGGGGCCCCTATGAATGAGCAGTTCTTC. This encodes CASSEEAGAPMNEQFF.

Concerning this clone: The same CDR3 is also encoded by other DNA sequences in this sample. CDR3 coding DNA: TGTGCCAGCAGCGTAGGTGGGGGCGACTATGGCTACACCTTC. Translation gives CASSVGGGDYGYTF. V gene TRBV9 combines with J gene TRBJ1-2, with D perhaps TRBD1 (6 bases). The CDR3 covers 14 residues. The V gene lost 0 bases and the J gene lost 3 bases, with 9 bases spanning the gap. The germline CDR1 and CDR2 sequences are SGDLS and YYNGEE.

Here the CDR3 reads CSVEGVGSGPGNTEAFF. CDR3 bases: TGCAGCGTTGAGGGTGTGGGTTCAGGCCCCGGGAACACTGAAGCTTTCTTT. The chain is built from TRBV29-1 and TRBJ1-1; D is undetermined. The CDR3 loop spans 17 amino acids. CDR1 and CDR2 (germline): SQVTM, ANQGSEA. Trimming cost V 3 bases and J 1 base, with 21 bases left between them.

This clone was seen a single time. J is TRBJ1-2 and V is TRBV5-1; possibly TRBD1 for D (5 bases). CDR1 SGHRS and CDR2 YFSETQ come from the germline V gene. With 1 base removed from V and 8 bases from J, the gap between germline ends came to 21 bases. CDR3 length: 16 amino acids. CDR3 nucleotides: TGCGCCAGCAGCTTGAATCTCGTCAGGGCCATTGGGGGCTACACCTTC. Translated, it gives CASSLNLVRAIGGYTF.

This clone was counted between two and nine times. The chain is built from TRBV5-1 and TRBJ1-4; TRBD1 is a possible D gene (5 bases). The CDR3 runs 18 residues. With 4 bases removed from V and 0 bases from J, the gap between germline ends came to 19 bases. Germline V gives CDR1 SGHRS, CDR2 YFSETQ. CDR3 DNA sequence: TGCGCCAGCAGCCCAGACAGTCGGGGGATAGCAACTAATGAAAAACTGTTTTTT. It specifies CASSPDSRGIATNEKLFF.

This clone was found a few times. The chain links TRBV25-1 to TRBJ1-3; D call uncertain. Trimming removed 6 bases from V and 0 bases from J, with 3 bases in between. Germline assignment: CDR1 MGHDK and CDR2 SYGVNS. The CDR3 runs to 12 residues. DNA for the CDR3: TGTGCCAGCAGCCTCTCTGGAAACACCATATATTTT. Its translation is CASSLSGNTIYF.

The chain is built from TRBV19 and TRBJ2-7, with a weak D call TRBD1 (6 bases). In germline, CDR1 is LNHDA, CDR2 SQIVND (reference sequence). Trimming removed 1 base from V and 2 bases from J, with 12 bases in between. This CDR3 region has 15 residues. The CDR3: CASSIAGTKTYEQYF. The DNA of the CDR3 is TGTGCCAGTAGTATAGCGGGGACAAAGACCTACGAGCAGTACTTC. Full variable domain (missing parts from reference TRBV19 and TRBJ2-7): DGGITQSPKYLFRKEGQNVTLSCEQNLNHDAMYWYRQDPGQGLRLIYYSQIVNDFQKGDIAEGYSVSREKKESFPLTVTSAQKNPTAFYLCASSIAGTKTYEQYFGPGTRLTVT.